Sequencing of this T cell receptor (beta chain) was carried out in a study of shared clonotypes between healthy human individuals. Broader study findings: Estimated richness values were generally larger in naive subsets than in memory subsets.

Repertoires were generated with immunoSEQ multiplex PCR, while TCRdb's copy carries only in-frame clones and drops some. The data contain over 400,000 clones, more than 95% of them singletons. CDR1 and CDR2 from the germline V gene are LNHDA and SQIVND (reference sequence). V dropped 4 bases and J dropped 2 bases, with 9 bases sitting between them. The length of the CDR3 is 14 residues. Points on this clone: Antigen unknown.

The sample consisted of naive CD4+ T cells sorted from blood. Subset meaning: CD45RA+ positively selected. This receptor was obtained from a woman aged 25 to 39 in good health. V usage is TRBV19 and J usage is TRBJ2-1; weak D call: TRBD2 (5 bases). The CDR3 spells CASSKRRAYNEQFF. Written as DNA, the CDR3 is TGTGCCAGTAGTAAGCGGAGAGCCTACAATGAGCAGTTCTTC.